This is a list of T cell receptor beta chains from one sample in a study of cytomegalovirus exposure and HLA in healthy donors. Assay: immunoSEQ multiplex PCR; the TCRdb copy retains only in-frame clones and omits some. This sample contains about 140,000 clones. The sequencing sample was made of PBMCs. The receptors derive from a man aged 40-55 years in good health and CMV-seronegative. CDR3s include the opening cysteine and the closing phenylalanine or tryptophan. A D gene is named only where the DNA matches it firmly.

V	J	D	CDR3	DNA
TRBV16	TRBJ1-2	TRBD1	CASSPGQGFDYGYTF	TGTGCCAGCAGCCCGGGACAGGGGTTCGACTATGGCTACACCTTC
TRBV5-1	TRBJ1-6	TRBD1	CASSSRDRDSPLHF	TGCGCCAGCAGCTCTAGGGACAGGGATTCACCCCTCCACTTT
TRBV7-2	TRBJ1-1	-	CASSLTQEAFF	TGTGCCAGCAGCTTAACCCAGGAAGCTTTCTTT
TRBV6-5	TRBJ2-7	-	CASSKGVSSYEQYF	TGTGCCAGCAGTAAGGGGGTGAGCTCCTACGAGCAGTACTTC
TRBV9	TRBJ2-2	TRBD2	CASSPGSGFANTGELFF	TGTGCCAGCAGCCCGGGTAGCGGGTTCGCGAACACCGGGGAGCTGTTTTTT
TRBV27	TRBJ1-1	-	CASSFDRMNTEAFF	TGTGCCAGCAGTTTTGACAGAATGAACACTGAAGCTTTCTTT
TRBV10-3	TRBJ1-3	-	CAISADTYSGNTIYF	TGTGCCATCAGTGCAGACACTTACTCTGGAAACACCATATATTTT
TRBV13	TRBJ1-1	-	CASSLDSHEAFF	TGTGCCAGCAGCTTGGACAGTCATGAAGCTTTCTTT
TRBV6-6	TRBJ2-7	TRBD1	CASSQTGTGVTYEQYF	TGTGCCAGCAGCCAAACTGGGACAGGGGTTACCTACGAGCAGTACTTC
TRBV7-2	TRBJ1-2	-	CASSLGLGDGYTF	TGTGCCAGCAGCTTAGGACTAGGGGATGGCTACACCTTC
TRBV6-5	TRBJ2-7	-	CASSYGQNYEQYF	TGTGCCAGCAGCTACGGCCAGAACTACGAGCAGTACTTC
TRBV28	TRBJ1-1	-	CASSLMRGVRAFF	TGTGCCAGCAGTTTAATGCGGGGGGTGAGGGCTTTCTTT
TRBV5-6	TRBJ2-3	TRBD2	CASSFPSGEQYF	TGTGCCAGCAGCTTTCCTAGCGGGGAACAGTATTTT
TRBV6-6	TRBJ2-7	-	CASSHLGRSNYEQYF	TGTGCCAGCAGCCACTTGGGGCGGAGTAATTACGAGCAGTACTTC
TRBV6-5	TRBJ1-6	TRBD1	CASSYGGTGSNSPLHF	TGTGCCAGCAGTTACGGTGGGACAGGAAGTAATTCACCCCTCCACTTT
TRBV28	TRBJ1-2	-	CASSLSRGIYGYTF	TGTGCCAGCAGTTTATCGAGGGGGATCTATGGCTACACCTTC
TRBV6-5	TRBJ2-1	-	CASRRGSYNEQFF	TGTGCCAGCCGGAGGGGCTCCTACAATGAGCAGTTCTTC
TRBV5-4	TRBJ2-1	TRBD1	CASSIVTGVKDEQFF	TGTGCCAGCAGTATTGTGACAGGGGTTAAGGATGAGCAGTTCTTC
TRBV4-3	TRBJ2-1	TRBD2	CASSQGLAGGLSNEQFF	TGCGCCAGCAGCCAAGGACTAGCGGGGGGGCTGAGCAATGAGCAGTTCTTC
TRBV7-2	TRBJ2-7	TRBD1	CASSSPGQGSKAQYF	TGTGCCAGCAGCTCCCCGGGACAGGGGAGTAAGGCGCAGTACTTC
TRBV28	TRBJ1-1	-	CASSLPGGAQEAFF	TGTGCCAGCAGTCTTCCGGGGGGGGCCCAGGAAGCTTTCTTT
TRBV5-1	TRBJ2-1	-	CASSLRQGGGNEQFF	TGCGCCAGCAGCTTGAGGCAGGGGGGTGGCAATGAGCAGTTCTTC
TRBV18	TRBJ2-2	TRBD1	CASSPQGDTGELFF	TGTGCCAGCTCACCTCAGGGGGACACCGGGGAGCTGTTTTTT
TRBV7-2	TRBJ2-3	-	CASSLVSGLVDTQYF	TGTGCCAGCAGCTTAGTGTCTGGACTTGTAGATACGCAGTATTTT
TRBV5-1	TRBJ2-7	-	CASSLGQVRSYEQYF	TGCGCCAGCAGCTTGGGGCAGGTACGGTCCTACGAGCAGTACTTC
TRBV10-3	TRBJ1-1	-	CAIREGREAFF	TGTGCCATCAGGGAGGGCCGTGAAGCTTTCTTT
TRBV25-1	TRBJ1-6	-	CASRQAFPLPLHF	TGTGCCAGCCGACAGGCCTTCCCTCTCCCCCTCCACTTT
TRBV5-1	TRBJ1-4	TRBD1	CASSLGGQGHEKLFF	TGCGCCAGCAGCTTGGGGGGACAGGGGCATGAAAAACTGTTTTTT
TRBV4-1	TRBJ1-1	-	CASSQGGLRFAEAFF	TGCGCCAGCAGCCAAGGAGGGTTAAGATTCGCTGAAGCTTTCTTT
TRBV6-1	TRBJ1-3	-	CASKDNFPGNTIYF	TGTGCCAGCAAGGACAATTTTCCTGGAAACACCATATATTTT
TRBV7-3	TRBJ2-1	TRBD2	CASSSLAGSYNEQFF	TGTGCCAGCAGCTCCTTAGCGGGGTCCTACAATGAGCAGTTCTTC
TRBV2	TRBJ2-3	TRBD2	CATTRTSGGASTDTQYF	TGTGCCACAACGAGGACTAGCGGGGGGGCTAGCACAGATACGCAGTATTTT
TRBV19	TRBJ1-2	-	CASTTGPVYYGYTF	TGTGCCAGTACCACAGGGCCGGTTTACTATGGCTACACCTTC
TRBV18	TRBJ1-5	TRBD1	CASREGQGKGQPQHF	TGTGCCAGCAGAGAAGGACAGGGCAAAGGTCAGCCCCAGCATTTT
TRBV2	TRBJ2-1	TRBD1	CASSGAGQGEFF	TGTGCCAGCAGTGGGGCGGGACAGGGGGAGTTCTTC
TRBV5-1	TRBJ2-6	-	CASSIDISSGANVLTF	TGCGCCAGCAGCATTGACATCAGCTCTGGGGCCAACGTCCTGACTTTC
TRBV28	TRBJ1-6	-	CASSLGASNSPLHF	TGTGCCAGCAGTTTAGGGGCTAGTAATTCACCCCTCCACTTT
TRBV7-3	TRBJ2-2	-	CASSIQAGANTGELFF	TGTGCCAGCAGCATCCAGGCAGGGGCGAACACCGGGGAGCTGTTTTTT
TRBV11-2	TRBJ1-4	-	CASSLDSLAGRFF	TGTGCCAGCAGCTTAGATTCTTTAGCAGGGCGGTTTTTT
TRBV14	TRBJ1-2	-	CASSQYGDGYGYTF	TGTGCCAGCAGCCAATACGGGGATGGCTATGGCTACACCTTC
TRBV7-2	TRBJ2-5	TRBD1	CASSPVGQVQETQYF	TGTGCCAGCAGCCCGGTGGGACAGGTCCAAGAGACCCAGTACTTC
TRBV13	TRBJ2-1	TRBD2	CASSLEAGVYNEQFF	TGTGCCAGCAGCTTAGAAGCGGGAGTATACAATGAGCAGTTCTTC
TRBV5-1	TRBJ2-7	TRBD1	CASKEGAHEQYF	TGCGCCAGCAAAGAGGGGGCCCACGAGCAGTACTTC
TRBV6-6	TRBJ2-3	-	CASAGETDTQYF	TGTGCCAGCGCAGGGGAAACAGATACGCAGTATTTT
TRBV10-3	TRBJ2-1	TRBD2	CAISVLAGALYNEQFF	TGTGCCATCAGCGTACTAGCGGGGGCCCTCTACAATGAGCAGTTCTTC
TRBV6-6	TRBJ1-2	-	CASSYAYGRGDGYTF	TGTGCCAGCAGTTACGCCTATGGGAGGGGGGACGGCTACACCTTC
TRBV7-9	TRBJ2-3	TRBD2	CASSLGLAGGPGDTQYF	TGTGCCAGCAGCTTAGGGCTAGCGGGGGGGCCCGGAGATACGCAGTATTTT
TRBV7-8	TRBJ1-2	-	CASSPTLEGNYGYTF	TGTGCCAGCAGCCCGACCTTGGAGGGGAACTATGGCTACACCTTC
TRBV7-2	TRBJ1-1	-	CASSLLRVPDTEAFF	TGTGCCAGCAGCTTACTACGTGTGCCGGACACTGAAGCTTTCTTT
TRBV9	TRBJ2-5	TRBD2	CASSHGPSGGIQETQYF	TGTGCCAGCAGCCATGGCCCTAGCGGGGGGATACAAGAGACCCAGTACTTC
TRBV13	TRBJ2-7	TRBD1	CASSSTDRGEQYF	TGTGCCAGCAGCTCCACGGACAGGGGCGAGCAGTACTTC
TRBV2	TRBJ2-3	TRBD2	CASSAASGYTDTQYF	TGTGCCAGCAGTGCGGCTAGCGGATACACAGATACGCAGTATTTT
TRBV7-3	TRBJ2-2	-	CASSQTNTGELFF	TGTGCCAGCAGCCAGACGAACACCGGGGAGCTGTTTTTT
TRBV29-1	TRBJ2-1	-	CSVVRGTYEQFF	TGCAGCGTTGTTAGAGGGACATATGAGCAGTTCTTC
TRBV5-1	TRBJ2-6	-	CASSFRGSGANVLTF	TGCGCCAGCAGCTTCCGGGGGTCTGGGGCCAACGTCCTGACTTTC